The entry that follows covers one T cell receptor (beta chain) sequence. What it binds is unknown. TCRdb analysed the RT-PCR reads with MiXCR anew, one entry per CDR3 protein. The sample includes approximately 530,000 distinct CDR3 sequences, 6.5% to 8% of them seen just once. V was clipped by 4 bases and J by 6 bases; unmatched bases: 6. The length of the CDR3 is 15 residues. In germline, CDR1 is MNHEY, CDR2 SVGEGT. The data were obtained in a study of response to subunit inactivated influenza vaccine. Study-wide results and limits: Seasonal influenza vaccination, on each occasion, was suggested by the authors to recruit few new T cells.

The TCR originated in a man aged 50 to 75 who received an inactivated influenza vaccine. V usage is TRBV6-2 or TRBV6-3 and J usage is TRBJ2-2; 9 nucleotides agree with TRBD1. Source: PBMCs from blood, taken around 25 months after vaccination. The CDR3 region is CASSLPGQGAGELFF. Written as DNA, the CDR3 is TGTGCCAGCAGTTTACCGGGACAGGGCGCCGGGGAGCTGTTTTTT.